This TCR beta chain came from a study of T cell responses to AZD1222 COVID-19 vaccine. TCRdb's copy holds only in-frame clones and misses some; the assay was immunoSEQ multiplex PCR. This sample has about 130,000 clones, with approximately 91% found just once. Trimming cost V 7 bases and J 5 bases, with 17 bases left between them. The CDR3 has 14 residues. Germline assignment: CDR1 LGHDT and CDR2 YNNKEL (reference sequence). Whole-study findings and limits: Mapped onto spike, vaccine-associated CD4 TCRs spanned it and were dominant at 160-218 and 743-854. In the spike-specific TCR repertoire, nearly half reportedly target unmutated variant regions.

Of note for this clone: Its specificity is unknown.

The source was peripheral blood, collected on day 0 of AZD1222 vaccination. This TCR came from an adult in good health. The rearrangement joins TRBV3-1 (or the pseudogene TRBV3-2) to TRBJ1-2; no reliable D call. The CDR3, as DNA: TGTGCCAGCACTAAGGGAACCTCCTTTTATGGCTACACCTTC. As protein: CASTKGTSFYGYTF.